One and the same sample provided the 30 T cell receptor beta chains below, sequenced in a study of CD8+CD57+ T cells in acquired aplastic anemia. Profiling that covered TCR beta VDJ and CDR3 relied on genomic DNA as its template. One entry per CDR3 protein, called by TCRdb with MiXCR from the reads. Among around 200,000 distinct CDR3 sequences listed, more than 55% were seen once. Those patients picked for sequencing had displayed CD8+CD57+ cell expansion on flow cytometry. The source material was sorted CD4+, CD8+, or CD8+CD57+ T cells (not recorded which) from PBMCs. The receptors here all came from a human donor with aplastic anemia.

This clonotype was counted between two and nine times. This chain joins TRBV29-1 and TRBJ2-7, with D possibly matching TRBD1 (5 bases). CDR3 size: 11 residues. The ends were cut back, 5 bases at V and 7 bases at J, with 12 bases in the middle. Germline-derived CDR1 and CDR2 are SQVTM and ANQGSEA. The DNA for the CDR3 is TGCAGCGTTCAGGGCCTAGGGGAGCAGTACTTC. The encoded protein is CSVQGLGEQYF.

J is TRBJ1-2 and V is TRBV15; 8 positions match TRBD1. V was clipped by 0 bases and J by 4 bases; unmatched bases: 4. This CDR3 is built from 15 residues. Germline V gene lookup returns CDR1 LNHNV and CDR2 YYDKDF (reference sequence). Here the CDR3 reads CATSRDRGPTYGYTF. The CDR3 nucleotides are TGTGCCACCAGCAGAGACAGGGGGCCTACCTATGGCTACACCTTC.

The chain employs TRBV20-1 and TRBJ2-7; possible D gene TRBD2, 6 bases. In germline, CDR1 is DFQATT, CDR2 SNEGSKA (reference sequence). CDR3 length: 14 amino acids. Trimming stripped 6 bases from V and 3 bases from J, with 18 bases between. In DNA form, the CDR3 reads TGCAGTGCAGAAGGGGACTGGGGTTACTACGAGCAGTACTTC. Amino acid sequence: CSAEGDWGYYEQYF.

V gene TRBV2 combines with J gene TRBJ2-3; 8 positions match TRBD2. The V gene end was trimmed by 6 bases and the J gene end by 4 bases; junction bases not matched to a gene: 15. CDR1 is SNHLY and CDR2 is FYNNEI in the germline V gene. The CDR3 has 17 amino acids. DNA for the CDR3: TGTGCCAGCAGCGCTGGGACTAGTTGGCTCAAACCAGATACGCAGTATTTT. Translation gives CASSAGTSWLKPDTQYF.

The chain uses TRBV15 and TRBJ2-1; D remains ambiguous. Trimming shortened V by 0 bases and J by 0 bases, and 9 bases separated the two germline ends. This CDR3 comprises 16 residues. CDR1 is LNHNV, CDR2 YYDKDF, per germline (reference sequence). For the CDR3, the DNA is TGTGCCACCAGCAGAGACGGCGACATCTCCTACAATGAGCAGTTCTTC. Residues: CATSRDGDISYNEQFF.

This clonotype has a single count. The genes are TRBV24-1 and TRBJ2-7; the match to TRBD1 covers 9 bases. The CDR3 totals 15 residues. V shed 4 bases, J shed 3 bases, and the junction held 6 bases outside the gene matches. Per the germline V gene, CDR1 is KGHDR and CDR2 is SFDVKD. CDR3 protein: CATSEGQGTVYEQYF. CDR3 DNA sequence: TGTGCCACCAGTGAGGGACAGGGAACTGTCTACGAGCAGTACTTC.

The table lists this clonotype with a few counts. V gene TRBV20-1 combines with J gene TRBJ1-6; unclear D gene. The CDR3 is 14 amino acids. Germline-derived CDR1 and CDR2 are DFQATT and SNEGSKA (reference sequence). V was trimmed by 3 bases and J by 9 bases, leaving 15 bases between them. CDR3: CSARRGLGPSPLHF. As DNA, the CDR3 is TGCAGTGCTAGGCGCGGGTTAGGGCCTTCACCCCTCCACTTT.

The V call is TRBV20-1, the J call TRBJ1-1; no reliable D call. Germline V lookup: CDR1 DFQATT, CDR2 SNEGSKA (reference sequence). V was trimmed by 2 bases and J by 4 bases, leaving 11 bases between them. This CDR3 region has 13 residues. The CDR3 spells CSARRGSTTEAFF. CDR3 DNA: TGCAGTGCTAGACGCGGGAGTACCACTGAAGCTTTCTTT.

This sequence joins TRBV29-1 and TRBJ2-7, with a tentative D call TRBD2 (5 bases). V lost 6 bases and J lost 4, with 10 bases in between. The CDR3 is 11 residues long. Looked up from germline, CDR1 is SQVTM and CDR2 is ANQGSEA. The CDR3 region has the DNA TGCAGCGTCGGGGTAGGGTACGAGCAGTACTTC. Its protein is CSVGVGYEQYF.

This clonotype came up many times. The chain combines TRBV4-1 with TRBJ1-1; D unresolved. The V gene's germline CDR1 is MGHRA and CDR2 YSYEKL. The CDR3 is 14 amino acids. Trimming left V 3 bases short and J 1 base short, with 9 bases between. CDR3 protein: CASSQVFGNTEAFF. As DNA, the CDR3 is TGCGCCAGCAGCCAGGTCTTTGGGAACACTGAAGCTTTCTTT.

The CDR3 is CATSSSRSGQGLRAEAFF. The CDR3 nucleotides are TGTGCCACCAGCAGCTCCAGGTCGGGACAGGGGTTACGGGCCGAAGCTTTCTTT. The chain has TRBV15 and TRBJ1-1, with 10 bases matching TRBD1. The junction had 18 bases not matched to a gene; V was cut back by 3 bases and J by 8 bases. The CDR3 extends over 18 amino acids. Germline lookup yields CDR1 LNHNV and CDR2 YYDKDF (reference sequence). Combining the CDR3 with reference TRBV15 and TRBJ1-1 gives the whole variable domain DAMVIQNPRYQVTQFGKPVTLSCSQTLNHNVMYWYQQKSSQAPKLLFHYYDKDFNNEADTPDNFQSRRPNTSFCFLDIRSPGLGDTAMYLCATSSSRSGQGLRAEAFFGQGTRLTVV.

Concerning this clonotype itself: A much bigger clone sits one base away, suggesting this may be a read error. The chain carries TRBV4-1 and TRBJ1-5; D ambiguous. Germline values: CDR1 MGHRA, CDR2 YSYEKL. The CDR3 is made up of 17 amino acids. The CDR3 spells CACSQEVREYAGQPQHF. CDR3 DNA sequence: TGCGCCTGCAGCCAAGAGGTCAGAGAATACGCGGGCCAGCCCCAGCATTTT.

The rearrangement uses TRBV6-1 and TRBJ1-1; D remains unclear. From germline, CDR1 is MNHNS and CDR2 SASEGT. V gave up 3 bases and J gave up 6 bases, with 8 bases separating them. This CDR3 region has 12 residues. CDR3: CASSEGGAEAFF. DNA of the CDR3: TGTGCCAGCAGTGAGGGCGGGGCTGAAGCTTTCTTT.

This rearrangement joins TRBV15 to TRBJ1-1, with D possibly TRBD1 on 5 matching bases. Trimming pared 6 bases from V and 4 bases from J, leaving 12 bases between. The CDR3 runs to 13 residues. The V gene's germline CDR1 is LNHNV and CDR2 YYDKDF (reference sequence). CDR3 sequence reads: CATRYDGTTEAFF. Written as DNA, the CDR3 is TGTGCCACCAGGTATGACGGGACCACTGAAGCTTTCTTT.

This clonotype was detected many times. The chain is built from TRBV12-3 or TRBV12-4 and TRBJ1-1; a possible D gene is TRBD1 (5 bases). The CDR3 has 13 residues. V was pared by 6 bases and J by 8 bases, with 16 bases between. For the CDR3, the DNA is TGTGCCAGCAGCTTCGGGACTCAAGGAGAAGCTTTCTTT. Its protein product is CASSFGTQGEAFF.

The CDR3 nucleotides read TGCGCCAGCAGCTTGCGGGGGAGGACTAACACTGAAGCTTTCTTT. It codes for CASSLRGRTNTEAFF. V and J are TRBV5-1 and TRBJ1-1; possibly TRBD1 for D (5 bases). Trimming took 1 base from V and 2 from J, leaving 12 bases between them. This CDR3 spans 15 amino acids. In germline, CDR1 is SGHRS, CDR2 YFSETQ.

J is TRBJ2-3 and V is TRBV7-2; 7 nucleotides line up with TRBD2. CDR3 size: 17 residues. The germline gives CDR1 SGHTA, CDR2 FQGNSA. V trimming: 5 bases; J trimming: 1 base; junction bases outside the gene matches: 12. CDR3 sequence reads: CASSDRRWGGGTDTQYF. CDR3 sequence (DNA): TGTGCCAGCAGCGACCGGAGATGGGGGGGGGGCACAGATACGCAGTATTTT.

This sequence joins TRBV11-1 and TRBJ1-2; D unclear. Per the germline V gene, CDR1 is SGHAT and CDR2 is FQDESV (reference sequence). This CDR3 comprises 15 residues. Trimming pared 3 bases from V and 6 bases from J, leaving 17 bases between. CDR3 DNA sequence: TGTGCCAGCAGCTTTATGGCCTTGGGTGTGGATGGCTACACCTTC. Its protein is CASSFMALGVDGYTF.

The chain links TRBV7-3 to TRBJ2-3, with D possibly being TRBD1 or TRBD2 (5 bases each). V lost 5 bases to trimming and J lost 0 bases, with 12 bases between them. Germline assignment: CDR1 SGHTA and CDR2 FQGTGA. The CDR3 is 15 amino acids. Here the CDR3 reads CASSQQGPSTDTQYF. The CDR3 region has the DNA TGTGCCAGCAGCCAGCAGGGACCTAGCACAGATACGCAGTATTTT. Full variable domain (outside the CDR3, taken from reference TRBV7-3 and TRBJ2-3): GAGVSQTPSNKVTEKGKYVELRCDPISGHTALYWYRQSLGQGPEFLIYFQGTGAADDSGLPNDRFFAVRPEGSVSTLKIQRTERGDSAVYLCASSQQGPSTDTQYFGPGTRLTVL.

This chain connects TRBV20-1 to TRBJ1-2; a weak D match, TRBD1 (5 bases). The germline gives CDR1 DFQATT, CDR2 SNEGSKA (reference sequence). V was cut by 3 bases and J by 8 bases, with 19 bases left in between. The CDR3 extends over 14 amino acids. CDR3 sequence reads: CSASRRGRMQGYTF. The CDR3 coding sequence is TGCAGTGCTAGCCGCCGGGGCCGAATGCAGGGCTACACCTTC.

This clonotype has a single count. This sequence joins TRBV7-9 and TRBJ1-1, with TRBD1 matching over 10 bases. The CDR3 runs 14 residues. The V gene's germline CDR1 is SEHNR and CDR2 FQNEAQ (reference sequence). V lost 4 bases and J lost 5; bases outside the gene matches: 4. The CDR3 DNA reads TGTGCCAGCAGCTCCGACAGGGGGCGGACTGAAGCTTTCTTT. It encodes CASSSDRGRTEAFF.

The V gene is TRBV29-1, the J gene TRBJ1-1; the D is unclear. Per germline, CDR1 SQVTM and CDR2 ANQGSEA. The length of the CDR3 is 10 residues. Trimming left V 7 bases short and J 1 base short, with 4 bases between. The CDR3 DNA sequence: TGCAGCGCTCAGAACACTGAAGCTTTCTTT. Its translation is CSAQNTEAFF.

The chain combines TRBV25-1 with TRBJ2-7, with 9 nucleotides matching TRBD1. The V gene's germline CDR1 is MGHDK and CDR2 SYGVNS. CDR3 length: 14 amino acids. V dropped 10 bases and J dropped 5; count of bases not matched to a gene: 12. CDR3 sequence (DNA): TGTGCCACGTTCTTTGGGACAGGGTTGGACGAGCAGTACTTC. It specifies CATFFGTGLDEQYF.

Only one count was recorded for this clonotype. The chain has TRBV15 and TRBJ1-2; no clear D gene. CDR3 size: 12 residues. CDR1 LNHNV and CDR2 YYDKDF come from the germline V gene (reference sequence). V lost 0 bases, J lost 2 bases, and 1 base lay in between. DNA for the CDR3: TGTGCCACCAGCAGAGACAACTATGGCTACACCTTC. This encodes CATSRDNYGYTF.

The gene calls are TRBV6-5 and TRBJ1-1, with 7 bases that match TRBD1. V was pared by 4 bases and J by 1 base, with 0 bases of the junction left unmatched. The CDR3 is 13 amino acids. CDR1 and CDR2 from the germline V gene are MNHEY and SVGAGI. DNA for the CDR3: TGTGCCAGCAGTTGGGACAGGAACACTGAAGCTTTCTTT. Translating gives CASSWDRNTEAFF.

This chain uses TRBV15 with TRBJ2-1, with TRBD2 identical over 8 bases. CDR3 length: 15 residues. Trimming at V came to 6 bases and at J to 4 bases, leaving 8 bases not matched to a gene. Germline V gene data show CDR1 as LNHNV and CDR2 as YYDKDF (reference sequence). This chain's CDR3 is CATRAGTSGYNEQFF. The DNA for the CDR3 is TGTGCCACCAGGGCCGGGACTAGTGGGTACAATGAGCAGTTCTTC.

This clonotype was observed once. The V call is TRBV2, the J call TRBJ2-3; TRBD1 matches 7 bases. The germline CDR1 and CDR2 sequences are SNHLY and FYNNEI. The junction had 6 bases not matched to a gene; V was cut back by 4 bases and J by 2 bases. This CDR3 contains 15 residues. The CDR3 nucleotides read TGTGCCAGCAGTGGGGGACAGCTCAACACAGATACGCAGTATTTT. Translated, it gives CASSGGQLNTDTQYF.

The genes are TRBV15 and TRBJ2-3, with D hard to call. The germline CDR1 and CDR2 sequences are LNHNV and YYDKDF (reference sequence). This CDR3 has 12 residues. V gave up 6 bases and J gave up 2 bases, with 6 bases separating them. CDR3 sequence (DNA): TGTGCCACCAGGCAATCCACAGATACGCAGTATTTT. Translation gives CATRQSTDTQYF.

The rearrangement links TRBV10-1 to TRBJ2-1; D might be TRBD1 (6 bases). Per the germline V gene, CDR1 is WNHNN and CDR2 is SYGVQD (reference sequence). The CDR3 length is 15 residues. V gave up 3 bases and J gave up 2 bases, with 11 bases separating them. The CDR3 DNA reads TGCGCCAGCAGTGACGCCCCAGGGGCCTACAATGAGCAGTTCTTC. Translation gives CASSDAPGAYNEQFF.

The genes are TRBV7-8 and TRBJ2-5, with a possible D match to TRBD1 (5 bases). The V end was cut by 1 base, the J end by 2 bases, with 8 bases between. The CDR3 contains 14 residues. Germline V gene data show CDR1 as SGHVS and CDR2 as FQNEAQ. The CDR3, as DNA: TGTGCCAGCAGCTTAGGTGACAGTCAAGAGACCCAGTACTTC. Protein: CASSLGDSQETQYF.